One and the same sample provided the 9 T cell receptor beta chains below, sequenced in a study of blood T cell repertoires in COVID-19. The table came from immunoSEQ multiplex PCR; TCRdb's copy has only in-frame clones and leaves some out. Counted here are 15,000 to 25,000 clones, more than 75% occurring once; the ten biggest clones make up around 30%. Sample: peripheral blood. These receptors came from a human donor with active COVID-19. The donor label of this sample is uncertain.

The chain is built from TRBV2 and TRBJ2-1; 10 bases align to TRBD2. The germline V gene has CDR1 SNHLY and CDR2 FYNNEI. The CDR3 has 14 amino acids. V was pared by 6 bases and J by 2 bases, with 1 base of the junction left unmatched. The CDR3 sequence: CASSSGGAYNEQFF. CDR3 coding DNA: TGTGCCAGCAGCAGCGGGGGGGCCTACAATGAGCAGTTCTTC. The entire variable domain, with the rest obtained from reference TRBV2 and TRBJ2-1, is as follows: EPEVTQTPSHQVTQMGQEVILRCVPISNHLYFYWYRQILGQKVEFLVSFYNNEISEKSEIFDDQFSVERPDGSNFTLKIRSTKLEDSAMYFCASSSGGAYNEQFFGPGTRLTVL.

The genes are TRBV7-8 and TRBJ1-2, with 9 positions matching TRBD1. CDR1 SGHVS and CDR2 FQNEAQ come from the germline V gene. This CDR3 is built from 14 residues. Trimming removed 5 bases from V and 2 bases from J; junction bases left unmatched: 3. This chain's CDR3 is CASSPGQGNYGYTF. The CDR3 DNA reads TGTGCCAGCAGCCCAGGACAGGGGAACTATGGCTACACCTTC.

The chain joins TRBV9 to TRBJ1-2; D is perhaps TRBD1 (6 bases). This CDR3 spans 15 amino acids. V shed 0 bases and J shed 5 bases, with 14 bases lying between them. The germline V gene encodes CDR1 SGDLS and CDR2 YYNGEE. The CDR3 sequence: CASSVGAGDGYGYTF. The CDR3 coding sequence is TGTGCCAGCAGCGTAGGGGCAGGGGACGGGTATGGCTACACCTTC. Looking up the rest from reference TRBV9 and TRBJ1-2 gives the full variable domain: DSGVTQTPKHLITATGQRVTLRCSPRSGDLSVYWYQQSLDQGLQFLIQYYNGEERAKGNILERFSAQQFPDLHSELNLSSLELGDSALYFCASSVGAGDGYGYTFGSGTRLTVV.

V is TRBV5-1 and J is TRBJ1-3; D not resolved. V was trimmed by 0 bases and J by 0 bases, leaving 10 bases between them. This CDR3 has 16 amino acids. Germline-derived CDR1 and CDR2 are SGHRS and YFSETQ. CDR3: CASSLDPGDSGNTIYF. CDR3 coding DNA: TGCGCCAGCAGCTTGGATCCAGGCGACTCTGGAAACACCATATATTTT.

The chain joins TRBV6-5 to TRBJ1-1, with D possibly TRBD1 on 6 matching bases. The V and J ends lost 6 bases and 1 base respectively, with 15 bases between them. CDR1 is MNHEY and CDR2 is SVGAGI in the germline V gene. The CDR3 totals 15 residues. CDR3 in DNA: TGTGCCAGCAGCGACGGGGGGGCCCGGAACACTGAAGCTTTCTTT. Translation gives CASSDGGARNTEAFF.

J is TRBJ2-7 and V is TRBV29-1; TRBD1 is a possible D gene (5 bases). Looked up from germline, CDR1 is SQVTM and CDR2 is ANQGSEA. The CDR3 runs 14 residues. Trimming took off 2 bases at V and 1 base at J, with 12 bases between the two ends. CDR3 coding DNA: TGCAGCGTTGAATTGCCAGGGCAGTCCTACGAGCAGTACTTC. It encodes CSVELPGQSYEQYF.

This chain uses TRBV7-9 with TRBJ2-5; 7 nucleotides agree with TRBD2. This CDR3 is 15 amino acids long. Germline V gene sequence: CDR1 SEHNR, CDR2 FQNEAQ (reference sequence). V shed 5 bases and J 2 bases; nucleotides not matched to a gene: 8. This CDR3 is CASSHDLAVQETQYF. Written as DNA, the CDR3 is TGTGCCAGCAGCCATGACCTAGCGGTACAAGAGACCCAGTACTTC.

The rearrangement uses TRBV19 and TRBJ2-7; 12 nucleotides agree with TRBD1. In germline, CDR1 is LNHDA, CDR2 SQIVND (reference sequence). This CDR3 is 16 amino acids long. V shed 8 bases and J 3 bases; nucleotides not matched to a gene: 11. The CDR3 DNA is TGTGCCAGTCACCCAGTGGGACAGGGGGCCATCTACGAGCAGTACTTC. Translated, it gives CASHPVGQGAIYEQYF.

This chain connects TRBV2 to TRBJ2-7; 11 bases fit TRBD1. Looked up from germline, CDR1 is SNHLY and CDR2 is FYNNEI. The trim removed 6 bases at V and 3 bases at J, leaving 4 bases unmatched. This CDR3 contains 14 residues. In DNA, the CDR3 is TGTGCCAGCAGAGGTGGGACAGGGGGCTACGAGCAGTACTTC. Its translation is CASRGGTGGYEQYF.